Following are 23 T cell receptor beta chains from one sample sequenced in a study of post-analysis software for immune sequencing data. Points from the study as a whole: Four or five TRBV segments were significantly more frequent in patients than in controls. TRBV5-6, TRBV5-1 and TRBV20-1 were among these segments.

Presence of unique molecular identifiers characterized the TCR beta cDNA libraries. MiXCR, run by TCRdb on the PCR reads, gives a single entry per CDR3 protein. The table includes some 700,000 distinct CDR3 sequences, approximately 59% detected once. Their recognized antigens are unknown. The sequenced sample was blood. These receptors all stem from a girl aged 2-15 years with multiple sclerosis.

Here the CDR3 DNA reads TGCGCCAGCAGCCCGGGACAGGGTGAAAACATTCAGTACTTC. Its protein is CASSPGQGENIQYF. The V gene is TRBV5-1, the J gene TRBJ2-4; 9 bases are a match to TRBD1. The CDR3 runs to 14 residues. The V segment lost 4 bases and the J segment 5 bases; nucleotides outside the gene matches: 4. Looked up from germline, CDR1 is SGHRS and CDR2 is YFSETQ.

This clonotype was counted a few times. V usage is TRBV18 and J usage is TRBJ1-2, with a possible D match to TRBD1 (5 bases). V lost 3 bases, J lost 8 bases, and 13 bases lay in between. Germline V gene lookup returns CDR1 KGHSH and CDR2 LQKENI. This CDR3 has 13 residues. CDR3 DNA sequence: TGTGCCAGCTCACCGGGACTCAACACGGGCTACACCTTC. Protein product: CASSPGLNTGYTF.

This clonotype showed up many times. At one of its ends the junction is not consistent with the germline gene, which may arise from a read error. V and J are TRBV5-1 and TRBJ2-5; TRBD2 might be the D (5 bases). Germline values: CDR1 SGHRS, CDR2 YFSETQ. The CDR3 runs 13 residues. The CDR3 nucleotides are TGTGCCAGCAGCTTGGGAGTACAAGAGACCCAGTACTTC. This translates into CASSLGVQETQYF.

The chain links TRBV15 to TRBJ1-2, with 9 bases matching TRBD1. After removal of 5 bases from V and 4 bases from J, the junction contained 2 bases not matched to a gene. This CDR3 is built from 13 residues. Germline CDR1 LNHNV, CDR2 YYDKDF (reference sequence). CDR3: CATSLQGAYGYTF. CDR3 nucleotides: TGTGCCACCAGCTTACAGGGGGCCTATGGCTACACCTTC.

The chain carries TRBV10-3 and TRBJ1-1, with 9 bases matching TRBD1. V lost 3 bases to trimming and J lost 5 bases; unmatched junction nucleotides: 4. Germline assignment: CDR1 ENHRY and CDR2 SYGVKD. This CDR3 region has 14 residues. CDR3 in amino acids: CAISEATGGTEAFF. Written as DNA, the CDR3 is TGTGCCATCAGTGAAGCGACAGGGGGGACTGAAGCTTTCTTT.

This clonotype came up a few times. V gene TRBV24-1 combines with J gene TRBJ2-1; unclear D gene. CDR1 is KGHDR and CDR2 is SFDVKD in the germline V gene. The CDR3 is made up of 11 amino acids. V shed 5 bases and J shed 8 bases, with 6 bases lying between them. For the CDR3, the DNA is TGTGCCACCAGTGGGATAGATGAGCAGTTCTTC. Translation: CATSGIDEQFF.

The CDR3 protein is CAWILPGASRPTDTQYF. Written as DNA, the CDR3 is TGTGCCTGGATCCTACCCGGGGCTAGCCGCCCCACAGATACGCAGTATTTT. This chain joins TRBV30 and TRBJ2-3; D assignment may be TRBD1 or TRBD2 (5 bases each). V lost 4 bases, J lost 2 bases, and 22 bases lay in between. From germline, CDR1 is GTSNPN and CDR2 SVGIG (reference sequence). CDR3 size: 17 residues.

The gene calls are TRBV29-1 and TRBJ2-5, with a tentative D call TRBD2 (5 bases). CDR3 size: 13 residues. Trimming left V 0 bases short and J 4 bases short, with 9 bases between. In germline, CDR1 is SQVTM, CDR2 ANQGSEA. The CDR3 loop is CSVEDGGRETQYF. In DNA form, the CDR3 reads TGCAGCGTTGAAGACGGAGGCAGAGAGACCCAGTACTTC.

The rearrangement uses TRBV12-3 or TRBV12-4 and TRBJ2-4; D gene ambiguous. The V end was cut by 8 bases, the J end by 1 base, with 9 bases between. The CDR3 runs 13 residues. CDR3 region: CASGSSAKNIQYF. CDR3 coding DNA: TGTGCCAGCGGCTCCTCGGCCAAAAACATTCAGTACTTC.

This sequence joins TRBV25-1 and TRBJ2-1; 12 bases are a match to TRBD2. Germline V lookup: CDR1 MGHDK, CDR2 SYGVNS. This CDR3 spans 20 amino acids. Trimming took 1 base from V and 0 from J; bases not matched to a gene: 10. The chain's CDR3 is CASSESYGLAGTSSYNEQFF. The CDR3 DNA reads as TGTGCCAGCAGTGAATCGTATGGACTAGCGGGAACGAGCTCCTACAATGAGCAGTTCTTC. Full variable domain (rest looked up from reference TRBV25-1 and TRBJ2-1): EADIYQTPRYLVIGTGKKITLECSQTMGHDKMYWYQQDPGMELHLIHYSYGVNSTEKGDLSSESTVSRIRTEHFPLTLESARPSHTSQYLCASSESYGLAGTSSYNEQFFGPGTRLTVL.

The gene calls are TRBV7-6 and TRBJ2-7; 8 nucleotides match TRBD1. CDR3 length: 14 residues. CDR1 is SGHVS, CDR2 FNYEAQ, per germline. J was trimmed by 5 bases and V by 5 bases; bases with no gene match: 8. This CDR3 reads CASSQDRAGNEQYF. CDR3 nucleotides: TGTGCCAGCAGCCAGGACAGGGCGGGGAACGAGCAGTACTTC.

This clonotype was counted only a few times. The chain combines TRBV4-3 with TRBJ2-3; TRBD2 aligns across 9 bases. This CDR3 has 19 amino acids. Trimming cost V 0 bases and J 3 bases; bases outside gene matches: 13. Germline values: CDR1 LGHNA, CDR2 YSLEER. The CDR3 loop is CASSQEAPSAGGRTDTQYF. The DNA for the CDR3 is TGCGCCAGCAGCCAAGAAGCCCCCTCGGCGGGGGGGCGGACAGATACGCAGTATTTT.

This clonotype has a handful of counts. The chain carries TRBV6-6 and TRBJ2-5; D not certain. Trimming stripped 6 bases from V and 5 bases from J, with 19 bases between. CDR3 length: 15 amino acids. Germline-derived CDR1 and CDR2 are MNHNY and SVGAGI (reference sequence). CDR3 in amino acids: CASRSAAPNRETQYF. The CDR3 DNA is TGTGCCAGCAGATCCGCTGCTCCAAATCGGGAGACCCAGTACTTC.

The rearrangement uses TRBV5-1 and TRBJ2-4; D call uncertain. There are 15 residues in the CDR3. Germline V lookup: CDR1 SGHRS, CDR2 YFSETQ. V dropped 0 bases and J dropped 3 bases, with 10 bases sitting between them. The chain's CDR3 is CASSLGSARKNIQYF. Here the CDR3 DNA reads TGCGCCAGCAGCTTGGGGAGTGCCCGCAAAAACATTCAGTACTTC.

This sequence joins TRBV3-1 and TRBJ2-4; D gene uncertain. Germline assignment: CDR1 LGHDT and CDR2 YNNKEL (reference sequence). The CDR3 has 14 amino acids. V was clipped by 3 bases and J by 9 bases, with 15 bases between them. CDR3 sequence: CASSQQQERIIQYF. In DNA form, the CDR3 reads TGTGCCAGCAGCCAGCAGCAGGAAAGAATCATTCAGTACTTC.

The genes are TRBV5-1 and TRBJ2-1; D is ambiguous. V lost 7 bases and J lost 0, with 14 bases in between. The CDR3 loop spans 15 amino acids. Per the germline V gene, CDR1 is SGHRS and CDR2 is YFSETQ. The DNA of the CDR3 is TGCGCCAGCTCGTTCGCCGAGAGCTCCTACAATGAGCAGTTCTTC. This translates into CASSFAESSYNEQFF.

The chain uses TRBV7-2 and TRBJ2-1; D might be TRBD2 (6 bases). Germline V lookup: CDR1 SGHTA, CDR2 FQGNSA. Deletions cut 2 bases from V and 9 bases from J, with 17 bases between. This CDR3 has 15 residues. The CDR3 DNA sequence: TGTGCCAGCAGCTTATGGGGCGGAGCGGAGGGTGAGCAGTTCTTC. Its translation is CASSLWGGAEGEQFF.

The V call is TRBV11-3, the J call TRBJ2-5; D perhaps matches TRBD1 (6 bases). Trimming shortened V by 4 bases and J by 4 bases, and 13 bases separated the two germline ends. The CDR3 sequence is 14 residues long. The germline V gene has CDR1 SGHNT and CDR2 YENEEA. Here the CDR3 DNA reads TGTGCCAGCAGCTCCGACAGGTCTCCAGAGACCCAGTACTTC. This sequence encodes CASSSDRSPETQYF.

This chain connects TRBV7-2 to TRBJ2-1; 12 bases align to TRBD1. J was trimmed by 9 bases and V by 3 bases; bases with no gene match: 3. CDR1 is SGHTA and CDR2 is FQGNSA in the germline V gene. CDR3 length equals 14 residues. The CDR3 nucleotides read TGTGCCAGCAGCTTGGGACAGGGGGCCGTTGAGCAGTTCTTC. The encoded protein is CASSLGQGAVEQFF.

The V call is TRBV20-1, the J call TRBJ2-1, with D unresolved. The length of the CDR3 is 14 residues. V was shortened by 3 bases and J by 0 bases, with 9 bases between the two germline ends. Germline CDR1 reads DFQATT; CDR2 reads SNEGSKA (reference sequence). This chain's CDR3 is CSASWVSSYNEQFF. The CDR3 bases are TGCAGTGCTAGTTGGGTGAGCTCCTACAATGAGCAGTTCTTC.

CDR3 region: CASSSDPYNEQFF. The CDR3 coding sequence is TGTGCCAGCAGCTCTGATCCCTACAATGAGCAGTTCTTC. J is TRBJ2-1 and V is TRBV7-3; D is unresolved. This CDR3 is built from 13 residues. V was clipped by 4 bases and J by 2 bases, with 6 bases between them. Germline lookup yields CDR1 SGHTA and CDR2 FQGTGA.

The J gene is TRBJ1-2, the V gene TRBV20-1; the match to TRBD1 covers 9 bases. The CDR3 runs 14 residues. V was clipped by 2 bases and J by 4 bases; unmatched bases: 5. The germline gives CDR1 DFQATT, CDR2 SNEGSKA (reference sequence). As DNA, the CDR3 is TGCAGTGCTAGATGGGACAGGGTACCCTATGGCTACACCTTC. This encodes CSARWDRVPYGYTF.

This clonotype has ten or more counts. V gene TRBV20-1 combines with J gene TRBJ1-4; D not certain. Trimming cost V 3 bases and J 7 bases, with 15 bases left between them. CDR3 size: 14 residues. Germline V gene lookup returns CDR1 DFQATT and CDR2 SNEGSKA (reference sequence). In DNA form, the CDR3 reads TGCAGTGCTAGTGGGGAAGGAGGAATTGAAAAACTGTTTTTT. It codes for CSASGEGGIEKLFF.